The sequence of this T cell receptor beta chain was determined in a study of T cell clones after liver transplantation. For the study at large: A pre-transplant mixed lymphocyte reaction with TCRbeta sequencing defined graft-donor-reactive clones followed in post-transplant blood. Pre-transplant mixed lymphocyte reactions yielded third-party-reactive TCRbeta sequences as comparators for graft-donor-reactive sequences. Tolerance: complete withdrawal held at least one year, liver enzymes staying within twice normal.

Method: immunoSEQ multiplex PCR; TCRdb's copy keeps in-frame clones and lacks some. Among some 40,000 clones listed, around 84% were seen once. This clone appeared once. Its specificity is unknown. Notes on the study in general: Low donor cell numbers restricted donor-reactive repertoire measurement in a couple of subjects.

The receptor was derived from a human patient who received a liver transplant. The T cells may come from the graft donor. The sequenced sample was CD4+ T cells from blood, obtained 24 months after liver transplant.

CDR3 sequence: CASSFSTAYEQYF. The CDR3 coding sequence is TGCGCCAGCAGCTTCTCCACAGCCTACGAGCAGTACTTC. This chain joins TRBV5-1 and TRBJ2-7; D unresolved. This CDR3 is built from 13 residues. Germline V gene sequence: CDR1 SGHRS, CDR2 YFSETQ. The ends were cut back, 2 bases at V and 2 bases at J, with 8 bases in the middle.